This T cell receptor (beta chain) appears in the sequencing data of a study of cytomegalovirus exposure and HLA in healthy donors (dated by TCRdb to about 2017). For context, the study as a whole: An earlier analysis of more than 550 of the donors reported 276 Gb of sequence data and 117 million unique TCR beta sequences obtained from some 170 million T cells. The study aimed to test whether cataloging public T cell receptors could reveal signatures of past pathogen exposure. Genome-wide SNP genotypes for about 65% of the roughly 670 donors were used in a later genetic analysis, which treated that subset as a discovery cohort. Using immunosequencing, the study profiled T cell repertoires from fewer than 700 subjects and related those repertoires to cytomegalovirus serostatus. Donor age, sex, ethnicity and CMV serostatus were collected together with the repertoire data. A separate validation cohort of over 95 different subjects was used in addition to the roughly 670-subject first cohort. Typing coverage varied by locus: roughly 629-640 donors for A, B, C, DRB1 and DQB1; 500 to 550 for DQA1; around 570 for DPA1; 400 to 480 for DPB1. Both class I and class II loci were covered by HLA typing, at four-digit resolution. Of the roughly 400 genotyped donors, approximately 80% fell in the genetic ancestry cluster associated with self-reported Caucasian donors. An early release covering roughly 640 HLA-typed donors comprised around 300 gigabases of sequencing data and around 80 million unique TCR sequences. High-throughput TCR immunosequencing, statistical association of individual TCRs with disease status, and machine learning were combined to predict cytomegalovirus infection status. In the later analysis, no new phenotypic data were used to find candidate immune exposures; instead, reliance was placed on TCR beta sequences and their occurrence across donors. Every repertoire in the discovery cohort had been generated on one and the same sequencing platform. Across around 400 genotyped donors of the cohort, an average of about 200,000 unique TCR beta nucleotide sequences per donor were sequenced, and roughly 18% of those sequences were non-productive. A later analysis re-examined previously published TCR beta repertoires from about 700 donors and added high-resolution HLA genotyping to investigate patterns of TCR occurrence. To decide whether each TCR beta V gene segment behaved as functional or pseudogenic, an earlier analysis of approximately 620 of the donors relied on high-throughput TCR beta sequencing. A few DR-DQ haplotypes were handled as single units for association and clustering because linkage in the cohort was strong.

CDR1 and CDR2 are read off the germline V gene as KGHSH and LQKENI. Unmatched junction bases come to 4, with V trimmed by 3 bases and J by 4 bases. The CDR3 runs 14 amino acids, cysteine and phenylalanine included. Only CDR3 DNA is held: 42 bases, read in frame from base 1. The paper as a whole reports these results and caveats: HLA typing was unavailable for some donors at each locus, so association tests used only the typed subset. In a later genetic analysis, fewer N-insertions in productive TCRs were reported among donors in an Asian-associated ancestry cluster than the approximately 670-donor mean. While some public TCRs were present in many individuals, most TCR sequences turned up only very rarely across donors. In both the original and validation cohorts, the classifier was reported to diagnose cytomegalovirus status with high specificity and sensitivity. An earlier analysis of approximately 540 of the donors showed that most TCR beta V segments appeared in productive rearrangements either about 87% or about 30% of the time, which broadly matched IMGT annotations. The presence/absence analyses assumed that sequencing depth was roughly uniform across donors, and that assumption may not be true. The authors suggested that the approach could potentially be extended to other disease states and immunological phenotypes. Most CMV-associated TCR beta chains appeared to be HLA-restricted in a later analysis, and the HLA associations seemed to be driven largely by CMV exposure. Some IMGT-functional V segments, including TRBV6-2 and TRBV6-3, could not be told apart with the 87-base-pair reads, so those segments were excluded. A cluster of highly shared sequence variants was judged likely to be a technical artifact of the sequencing pipeline. According to a later analysis, TCR association rates differed among HLA loci, with DRB1 alleles showing the most associated TCRs and HLA-C alleles showing the fewest. In the study, approximately 160 TCR beta chains were listed as associated with cytomegalovirus. A later analysis associated approximately 17,000 TCR beta sequences with specific HLA alleles at a false discovery rate of 0.05. A few of the identified cytomegalovirus-associated TCR beta chains were confirmed in vitro to be specific for cytomegalovirus antigens. Strong co-occurrence of HLA alleles, especially DR and DQ, made assigning TCR associations to individual alleles difficult. The only immune exposure information available for the cohort was CMV serostatus. A later analysis reported that several top co-occurrence clusters appeared linked to parvovirus B19, influenza, CMV and Epstein-Barr virus. A further reported finding was that TCR beta sequences accurately predicted the HLA-A and HLA-B alleles for most subjects in the first cohort. An association between a missense DCLRE1C variant and V-gene and J-gene trimming of TCR beta chains was found in a later genetic analysis and replicated in an independent cohort. Only TCR beta chains were sequenced in this cohort, and the absence of alpha or paired-chain data limited detectable features. Because counts were too low, approximately 18 rarely observed V segments, including chromosome 9 orphons, were excluded from the earlier analysis of several hundred of the donors. In a later analysis, HLA-associated TCR beta chains were found to be more clonally expanded and to have lower generation probabilities than equally common non-associated chains. Correlated functional status among segregating V segments might reflect linkage disequilibrium, but an unknown experimental factor could not be ruled out.

Receptor libraries were prepared by the immunoSEQ multiplex PCR assay. The multiplex PCR relied on a mix of 60 forward primers for TCR Vbeta segments and 13 reverse primers for TCR Jbeta segments. The CDR3 region of rearranged TCR beta genes was amplified from genomic DNA with a multiplex PCR assay. The amplified TCR beta libraries were sequenced on the Illumina HiSeq System as 87-base-pair reads. Under the source paper's analysis protocol: A later analysis counted tens of millions of unique TCR beta chains across the roughly 700 repertoires, and roughly 10 million of these chains were shared by at least two donors. Raw reads were error-corrected and collapsed into unique sequences by a nearest-neighbor algorithm in which closely related sequences were merged to remove PCR and sequencing errors. To assign V, D and J gene segments, CDR3 sequences were aligned to IMGT reference sequences. For a sequence to be retained, a match of at least six nucleotides to both a V gene segment and a J gene segment was required. A rearrangement counted as productive if the CDR3 had no stop codons and remained in frame with V and J, and every other rearrangement counted as non-productive. Following IMGT convention, CDR3 was defined as the stretch from the second conserved V-encoded cysteine to the conserved J-encoded phenylalanine. In an earlier analysis of 550 to 650 of the donors, sequences lacking an unambiguous match to a single V gene segment were excluded. In an earlier analysis of 587 of the donors, V segments were called functional above 56.7% productive rearrangements and were called segregating when the between-donor standard deviation exceeded 5%. To diagnose cytomegalovirus status from the catalog of TCR beta chain sequences, a statistical classification framework was built. In a later analysis, TCR nucleotide sequences were compared against IMGT/GENE-DB human TR gene sequences so that V and J genes could be assigned. In a later analysis, CDR3 sequences and most-parsimonious VDJ recombination scenarios were assigned using the TCRdist pipeline. A later analysis defined each TCR beta chain by its CDR3 amino acid sequence plus V-gene family, and excluded reads lacking a unique V-gene family. A later analysis removed 600 or so highly shared, low-generation-probability nucleotide sequences to deal with suspected cross-contamination and a sequencing artifact. For each public chain, a later analysis derived a clonal expansion index from normalized ranks of inferred template counts within each repertoire. In a later analysis, generation probabilities were computed using a VDJ recombination model fitted to out-of-frame rearrangements, and the results were checked against IGoR. In a later analysis, hypergeometric tests were used to score TCR-TCR, TCR-HLA and TCR-CMV co-occurrence, with a repertoire-size bias correction applied to TCR pairs. In a later analysis, false discovery rates were estimated by permuting HLA or CMV assignments 20 times. In a later analysis, co-occurring TCRs were grouped using DBSCAN, with TCRdist sequence similarity added in when clustering inside HLA-allele-positive subsets. For co-occurrence clustering, repertoires with fewer than 30,000 or more than 120,000 public chains were excluded, along with roughly five repertoires with anomalous nucleotide sharing. The table comes from immuneACCESS by way of TCRdb, which keeps in-frame sequences with V and J called. Part of the clones is missing from these tables; in studies checked, under half for an unresolved V gene and the rest for unknown reasons. V and J calls and clone size follow that table, whereas D and trimming were derived from the DNA. The table kept for this sample lists 70,000 or so clones. The ten top clones hold 2% to 3% of the sample.

The cohort was made up of hundreds of healthy bone marrow donors. All cohort members were sampled while nominally healthy, although unrecorded immune exposures were likely present. The donor was CMV seropositive and was included in the group of 250 to 300 seropositive cohort members. A peripheral blood sample was provided by each donor, and peripheral blood mononuclear cells were used for TCR beta sequencing. Genomic DNA was extracted from the blood cell samples with the Qiagen DNeasy Blood Extraction Kit. With regard to this clone: No antigen is known for it.

Material: PBMCs. This TCR was sampled from a female donor in good health and CMV-seropositive. The chain is made from TRBV18 and TRBJ1-1; TRBD1 agrees with 8 junctional bases. The CDR3 has the sequence CASSPMDRATEAFF. In nucleotides, the sequence is TGTGCCAGCTCACCGATGGACAGGGCCACTGAAGCTTTCTTT.